This T cell receptor beta chain was retrieved from a study of blood T cell repertoires in COVID-19 (TCRdb year 2020). For context, the study as a whole: The collaborator samples originated in the United States, Italy and Spain and spanned the acute and convalescent phases of COVID-19. Deeply sampled blood TCRbeta repertoires from subjects exposed to, actively infected with, or recovered from COVID-19 were included in the dataset. Samples were obtained from the ongoing ImmuneRACE study (first 160 participants) and from 1,000 to 1,500 subjects provided by 6 global collaborators. A freely available public database, intended as a resource for researchers studying the immune response to SARS-CoV-2, is where the repertoires were released. The sample metadata nearly always contained a de-identified subject ID, COVID-19 status, age in years and sex. The prospective study material was composed of cDNA or gDNA derived from T cells, B-cell-depleted T cells, or PBMCs. Where HLA class I and class II types were available, the types were taken from metadata supplied by the sample provider, not from assay-based typing. What the research found in general, with its limitations: The quantity of clinical and demographic metadata differed by source and by participant and was supplied without curation.

The collaborating institutions used their own protocols to collect whole blood in K2EDTA tubes. Collaborator samples were shipped for TCRbeta analysis as frozen whole blood, isolated PBMCs, or DNA extracted from either sample type. TCRbeta CDR3 regions were amplified from genomic DNA using the immunoSEQ Assay, a bias-controlled multiplex PCR. Regarding the original processing steps: The number of nucleated cells in each sample was estimated from the amplification of reference gene primers within the assay. To quantify the absolute abundance of each unique TCRbeta CDR3 rearrangement, sequence reads were collapsed and filtered. For each sample, productive Simpson clonality was calculated as the square root of Simpson's diversity index over productive rearrangements. Not all clones reach the TCRdb copy of this immuneACCESS table, which keeps in-frame sequences only. Checked studies attribute under half of the gap to unresolved V genes and leave the rest unexplained. The DNA was the basis for D and trimming; V, J and clone size are from that table. A total of more than 85,000 clones appear in this sample, approximately 90% of them only once. The top ten clones comprise approximately 2.9% of the sample.

Counted from cysteine to phenylalanine, this CDR3 has 15 amino acids. Just CDR3 DNA is preserved here, 45 bases in frame from base 1. The V end gives up 6 bases and the J end 1 base, leaving 7 bases in the junction not matched to a gene. The germline V gene sets CDR1 to MNHEY and CDR2 to SVGAGI. Notes on this clone: Its antigen target is currently unknown. No much larger clonotype is one base removed from it; base qualities were not supplied.

The clonotype was recovered from an elderly woman with acute or convalescent COVID-19. The receptor chain draws on TRBV6-5 and TRBJ2-7; the junction holds 9 bases that match TRBD1. Sequencing was carried out using peripheral blood. DNA sequence: TGTGCCAGCAGAAGGTCCGGGACAGGGTCCTACGAGCAGTACTTC. Its coded protein is CASRRSGTGSYEQYF.